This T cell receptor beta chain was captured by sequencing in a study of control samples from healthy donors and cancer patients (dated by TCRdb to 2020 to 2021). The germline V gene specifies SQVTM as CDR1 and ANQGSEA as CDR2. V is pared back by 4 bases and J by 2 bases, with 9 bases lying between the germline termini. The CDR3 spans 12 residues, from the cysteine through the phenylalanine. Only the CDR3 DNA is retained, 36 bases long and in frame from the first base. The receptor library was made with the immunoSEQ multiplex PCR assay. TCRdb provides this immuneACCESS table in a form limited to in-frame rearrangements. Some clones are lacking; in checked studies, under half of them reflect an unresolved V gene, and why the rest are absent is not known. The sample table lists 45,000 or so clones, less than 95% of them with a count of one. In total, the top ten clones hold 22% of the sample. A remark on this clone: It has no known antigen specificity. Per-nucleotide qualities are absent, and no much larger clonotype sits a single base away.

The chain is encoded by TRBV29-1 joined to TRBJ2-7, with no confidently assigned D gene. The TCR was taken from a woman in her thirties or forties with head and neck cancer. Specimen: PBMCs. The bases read TGCAGCGTTGTGGAAGGCCCCTACGAGCAGTACTTC. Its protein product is CSVVEGPYEQYF.